Presented here are 8 T cell receptor beta chains from one specimen sequenced in a study of OX40 agonist ivuxolimab in advanced cancers. The table came from immunoSEQ multiplex PCR; TCRdb's copy has only in-frame clones and leaves some out. This sample yields 30,000 to 45,000 clones, of which 60% to 85% are seen a single time; under 15% belongs to the top ten. This specimen consisted of CD4+ or CD8+ T cells sorted from blood, obtained in a trial of the OX40 agonist ivuxolimab. The receptors come from an adult with an advanced solid tumor such as melanoma, head and neck, liver or kidney cancer.

J is TRBJ1-3 and V is TRBV7-2, with D possibly matching TRBD1 (5 bases). The V gene's germline CDR1 is SGHTA and CDR2 FQGNSA. The V end was cut by 6 bases, the J end by 0 bases, with 9 bases between. The CDR3 has 14 amino acids. In DNA form, the CDR3 reads TGTGCCAGCAGACCCGACAGCTCTGGAAACACCATATATTTT. Residues: CASRPDSSGNTIYF.

This clone was found a few times. The chain links TRBV25-1 to TRBJ2-3, with 7 bases matching TRBD2. With 4 bases clipped from V and 0 bases from J, the junction kept 4 bases outside the gene matches. The CDR3 is 15 amino acids. Germline CDR1 and CDR2: MGHDK and SYGVNS. The CDR3 sequence: CASSATGGSTDTQYF. The CDR3 nucleotides are TGTGCCAGCAGTGCCACGGGGGGAAGCACAGATACGCAGTATTTT.

V and J are TRBV4-3 and TRBJ1-4, with TRBD1 matching 7 bases. Germline CDR1 is LGHNA and CDR2 is YSLEER. This CDR3 region has 16 residues. V dropped 0 bases and J dropped 6; count of bases not matched to a gene: 7. CDR3 in amino acids: CASSQDLTGPYEKLFF. The CDR3 DNA reads as TGCGCCAGCAGCCAAGATTTGACAGGGCCATATGAAAAACTGTTTTTT.

This clone was seen a handful of times. The CDR3 protein is CASGGASRSYEQYF. The CDR3 DNA sequence: TGTGCCAGCGGTGGTGCCTCGCGCTCCTACGAGCAGTACTTC. The chain is built from TRBV28 and TRBJ2-7, with unresolved D. The CDR3 runs to 14 residues. Trimming left V 8 bases short and J 0 bases short, with 14 bases between. The germline CDR1 and CDR2 sequences are MDHEN and SYDVKM.

The chain combines TRBV10-1 with TRBJ2-2; perhaps TRBD1 as D (5 bases). CDR3 length equals 15 residues. V lost 4 bases, J lost 3 bases, and 12 bases lay in between. From germline, CDR1 is WNHNN and CDR2 SYGVQD (reference sequence). CDR3 protein: CASSGGLLDTGELFF. CDR3 bases: TGCGCCAGCAGTGGGGGCCTCTTAGACACCGGGGAGCTGTTTTTT.

V gene TRBV10-3 combines with J gene TRBJ2-3; D is possibly TRBD2 (6 bases). Per the germline V gene, CDR1 is ENHRY and CDR2 is SYGVKD. The CDR3 contains 16 residues. V lost 4 bases, J lost 3 bases, and 17 bases lay in between. This chain's CDR3 is CAISGRGGVHTDTQYF. The CDR3 DNA reads as TGTGCCATCAGTGGGCGGGGAGGCGTCCATACAGATACGCAGTATTTT.

The chain uses TRBV11-2 and TRBJ2-5; 14 bases agree with TRBD2. The CDR3 consists of 15 residues. The germline gives CDR1 SGHAT, CDR2 FQNNGV. V shed 5 bases and J 5 bases; nucleotides not matched to a gene: 4. The CDR3 DNA sequence: TGTGCCAGCAGCGGACTAGCGGGAGGCCGCGAGACCCAGTACTTC. This sequence encodes CASSGLAGGRETQYF.

The V gene is TRBV30, the J gene TRBJ1-1, with no clear D. The CDR3 runs 12 residues. V was pared by 0 bases and J by 9 bases, with 11 bases between. The germline V gene encodes CDR1 GTSNPN and CDR2 SVGIG (reference sequence). The CDR3 DNA is TGTGCCTGGAGTGTACGGCAGCTTAAAGCTTTCTTT. It codes for CAWSVRQLKAFF. Full variable domain (remainder filled in from reference TRBV30 and TRBJ1-1): SQTIHQWPATLVQPVGSPLSLECTVEGTSNPNLYWYRQAAGRGLQLLFYSVGIGQISSEVPQNLSASRPQDRQFILSSKKLLLSDSGFYLCAWSVRQLKAFFGQGTRLTVV.